This T cell receptor (beta chain) is drawn from a study of PD-1 blockade in classical Hodgkin lymphoma (dated by TCRdb to between 2020 and 2021). About the study as a whole: A peripheral blood immune signature of response to PD-1 blockade in classical Hodgkin lymphoma was defined using TCR beta sequencing and CyTOF.

The meaning of the sample's time point label: newly diagnosed, previously untreated cHL patient sample. CD8+ T cells were purified from thawed PBMCs by magnetic negative selection with a Miltenyi CD8+ T cell isolation kit. As a comparison group for the relapsed/refractory trial patients, PBMCs from patients with newly diagnosed, previously untreated classical Hodgkin lymphoma were sequenced. Peripheral blood was collected in 8 mL Vacutainer Cell Preparation Tubes, from which PBMCs were isolated by centrifugation and then cryopreserved. Purified CD4+ and CD8+ fractions were prepared only for cases in which an additional PBMC sample was available. Magnetically labelled cells were removed on LS columns in a quadroMACS separator, and the flow-through was retained as the purified fraction. The paper's findings and limits, for the study overall: The study was restricted to a single clinical trial cohort, and the causes of repertoire differences, possibly disease activity or prior therapy, were left undefined. Baseline TCR diversity was reported to be lower in newly diagnosed patients than in healthy donors and to be lower still in relapsed/refractory patients.

The CDR3 measures 16 amino acids from cysteine to phenylalanine. Kept here is only the CDR3 DNA, which spans 48 bases and is read in frame from base 1. V and J are trimmed by 6 bases and 6 bases, and the gene matches miss 13 bases of the junction. From a lookup of the germline V gene, CDR1 and CDR2 are MDHEN and SYDVKM. The Qiagen DNeasy kit was used to extract genomic DNA from unsorted PBMCs and from the negatively selected CD4+ and CD8+ fractions. Using primers that anneal to V and J segments, immunoSEQ multiplex PCR amplified the TCR beta CDR3 regions. A synthetic immune receptor repertoire was used to minimize amplification bias, and any remaining bias was removed computationally after sequencing. Turning to the authors' computational methods: Custom Python scripts were used to quantify repertoire diversity as the Shannon entropy index. Unsorted, CD4+ and CD8+ repertoires were analyzed separately, except for combined analyses in which CD4+ and CD8+ sequences were merged in silico. The immuneACCESS repertoire file appears here via TCRdb, limited to in-frame rearrangements. These files lack a portion of the clones; in checked studies, under half of the deficit traces to unresolved V genes, and the cause of the others is not known. V, J and clone size are taken as reported in that table, and D and trimming were inferred from the DNA itself. Counted in this sample were approximately 21,000 clones; approximately 90% of them appeared once. The top ten clonotypes cover roughly 7% of the sample.

Note on this clone: What antigen it recognizes has not been identified. Nothing much larger sits one base from this clone, and base qualities are not available.

This clonotype originated in a human donor with classical Hodgkin lymphoma. The sample consisted of CD8+ T cells from blood. Rearrangement joined TRBV28 to TRBJ1-4; TRBD1 fits 7 bases in the junction. The DNA sequence is given as TGTGCCAGCAGCCATATGAGGGGCAGGGGGGATGAAAAACTGTTTTTT. It translates as CASSHMRGRGDEKLFF.